Below, one TCR beta chain is given with its context. Its antigen is unknown. Trimming cost V 7 bases and J 3 bases; bases outside gene matches: 8. This CDR3 has 15 amino acids. Germline V gene data show CDR1 as LNHDA and CDR2 as SQIVND (reference sequence). This sample is drawn from a study of T cell responses to AZD1222 COVID-19 vaccine. Points from the study as a whole: The breadth and depth of Spike-specific TCRs increased once two AZD1222 doses had been given. Donors in the cohort were predominantly white British and more often female, and clonal diversity was possibly underestimated.

This table comes from immunoSEQ multiplex PCR, and its TCRdb copy is limited to in-frame clones, with some not included. The sample lists about 160,000 clones, 90% to 95% occurring once. Recipients boosted at about 4 weeks or about 12 weeks are pooled. The sequencing here drew on peripheral blood, taken 28 days after the second AZD1222 dose. The sequence derives from an adult who received the AZD1222 COVID-19 vaccine. The genes are TRBV19 and TRBJ2-2; 7 bases match TRBD1. The chain's CDR3 is CASTPGQRHTGELFF. For the CDR3, the DNA is TGTGCCAGTACACCGGGACAGAGACACACCGGGGAGCTGTTTTTT.